This TCR beta chain was profiled in a study of blood T cell repertoires in COVID-19 (dated by TCRdb to about 2020). For the study in its entirety: Samples from collaborators originated in the United States, Italy and Spain and spanned both the acute and convalescent phases of COVID-19. Sample metadata almost always included a de-identified subject ID, COVID-19 status, age in years and sex. Where HLA class I and class II types were available, the types were taken from metadata supplied by the sample provider, not from assay-based typing. The samples were drawn from two sources: the first 160 participants of the ongoing ImmuneRACE study, and some 1,300 subjects contributed by 6 global collaborators. Deeply sampled blood TCRbeta repertoires from subjects exposed to, actively infected with, or recovered from COVID-19 were included in the dataset. The prospective study material was composed of cDNA or gDNA derived from T cells, B-cell-depleted T cells, or PBMCs. A freely available public database, intended as a resource for researchers studying the immune response to SARS-CoV-2, is where the repertoires were released.

Comment on this clone: Its antigen is still unknown. No much larger clonotype is one base removed from it; base qualities were not supplied.

TCRbeta CDR3 regions were amplified from genomic DNA using the immunoSEQ Assay, a bias-controlled multiplex PCR. In the original analysis: The number of nucleated cells in each sample was estimated by amplification of reference gene primers within the assay. To quantify the absolute abundance of each unique TCRbeta CDR3 rearrangement, sequence reads were collapsed and filtered. Productive Simpson clonality was computed per sample as the square root of Simpson's diversity index over productive rearrangements. TCRdb re-hosts the immuneACCESS table, in-frame sequences only. Its copies lack some clones; in the studies checked, an unresolved V gene accounts for under half of them, and the cause for the rest is not known. V and J calls and clone size are those listed in that table; D and trimming were worked out from the DNA. This sample gives 200,000 or so clones in total; 70% to 85% of them show up just once. Approximately 13% of the sample rests with the top ten.

Each collaborating institution followed its own protocols to collect whole blood in K2EDTA tubes. Collaborator samples were shipped for TCRbeta analysis as frozen whole blood, isolated PBMCs, or DNA extracted from either sample type. V is clipped by 8 bases and J by 7 bases, and the sequence between their germline boundaries is 17 bases long. The CDR3 runs 14 amino acids, cysteine and phenylalanine included. Only the CDR3 DNA is retained, 42 bases long and in frame from the first base. The CDR1 and CDR2 encoded by the germline V gene are MNHEY and SVGAGI. Study-wide findings and limitations: The quantity of clinical and demographic metadata differed by source and by participant and was supplied without curation.

The chain employs TRBV6-5 and TRBJ2-2; TRBD2 is possibly the D segment (5 matching bases). The origin of this receptor is a human donor in a cohort sampled during active COVID-19. The sequenced sample consisted of peripheral blood. The nucleotide sequence is TGTGCCAGCCTTCCGGGGTGGTGGGACGGGGAGCTGTTTTTT. The resulting protein is CASLPGWWDGELFF.